Below are 7 T cell receptor beta chains sequenced from a single sample in a study of T cells in Graves' hyperthyroidism and ophthalmopathy. Amplified regions were TCR beta CDR3 sequences from RNA transcripts. The HTBI primer set drove a first-round RT-PCR of the TCR CDR3. TCRdb independently ran MiXCR on the multiplex PCR reads; one entry per CDR3 protein. This repertoire shows some 370,000 distinct CDR3 sequences, about 17% found once; its top ten account for around 35%. What was sequenced was blood. The receptors derive from a woman in her 30s with Graves' hyperthyroidism that later progressed to Graves' ophthalmopathy.

With respect to this clonotype: Given the absence of the conserved phenylalanine or tryptophan at the CDR3 end, a read error is likely. The chain recombines TRBV2 with TRBJ2-1; weak D call: TRBD2 (5 bases). This CDR3 has 14 residues. Germline lookup yields CDR1 SNHLY and CDR2 FYNNEI. V was shortened by 3 bases and J by 6 bases, with 12 bases between the two germline ends. For the CDR3, the DNA is TGTGCCAGCAGTGATAGGACGGGGAGCAATGAGCAGTTCCTC. Translating gives CASSDRTGSNEQFL.

The chain employs TRBV7-8 and TRBJ2-5; 13 bases are shared with TRBD2. The V segment lost 5 bases and the J segment 4 bases; nucleotides outside the gene matches: 13. The CDR3 consists of 18 residues. Germline V gene data show CDR1 as SGHVS and CDR2 as FQNEAQ. CDR3 bases: TGTGCCAGCAGCGGAACCGGGACTAGCGGGACCCTGACAGAGACCCAGTACTTC. Its translation is CASSGTGTSGTLTETQYF.

The chain has TRBV28 and TRBJ1-2, with D tentatively TRBD1 (6 bases). The V and J ends lost 6 bases and 7 bases respectively, with 24 bases between them. Germline V gives CDR1 MDHEN, CDR2 SYDVKM. This CDR3 has 16 residues. CDR3 in amino acids: CASSWEGSGGPAGYTF. CDR3 DNA: TGTGCCAGCAGCTGGGAGGGGTCTGGGGGGCCTGCTGGCTACACCTTC.

Ten or more counts support this clonotype. V is TRBV12-3 or TRBV12-4 and J is TRBJ1-2; 7 positions agree with TRBD1. The CDR3 extends over 14 amino acids. V lost 6 bases, J lost 0 bases, and 4 bases stayed unmatched. CDR3 nucleotide sequence: TGTGCCAGCAGGAAGACAGGGACTAACTATGGCTACACCTTC. This encodes CASRKTGTNYGYTF.

This chain uses TRBV19 with TRBJ2-5; TRBD2 matches 10 bases. The junction had 11 bases not matched to a gene; V was cut back by 5 bases and J by 5 bases. This CDR3 has 16 amino acids. CDR1 and CDR2 (germline): LNHDA, SQIVND (reference sequence). CDR3 bases: TGTGCCAGTAGTCGTCTAGCGGGAGTCACTGGGGAGACCCAGTACTTC. Amino acids: CASSRLAGVTGETQYF.

This clonotype was seen more than once but under ten times. This sequence joins TRBV7-9 and TRBJ2-3; maybe TRBD1 (5 bases). This CDR3 is 13 amino acids long. The V end lost 5 bases, the J end lost 4 bases, and 10 bases lay between the germline ends. Looked up from germline, CDR1 is SEHNR and CDR2 is FQNEAQ (reference sequence). For the CDR3, the DNA is TGTGCCAGCAGCCTTCGCAGGGCAGATACGCAGTATTTT. Translation: CASSLRRADTQYF.

In this sample, this clonotype turned up many times. V usage is TRBV27 and J usage is TRBJ2-7, with D unclear. The CDR3 extends over 13 amino acids. The V and J ends lost 6 bases and 5 bases respectively, with 14 bases between them. The germline V gene encodes CDR1 MNHEY and CDR2 SMNVEV (reference sequence). The CDR3 loop reads CASSPVGVHEQYF. Written as DNA, the CDR3 is TGTGCCAGCAGCCCGGTTGGGGTCCACGAGCAGTACTTC.